This T cell receptor beta chain was obtained from a study of T cells expressing NK-cell markers. TCRdb reprocessed the 5' RACE reads and reports one entry per CDR3 protein, with no DNA. The listing records some 450,000 distinct CDR3 sequences. Per germline, CDR1 DFQATT and CDR2 SNEGSKA (reference sequence). The CDR3 loop spans 11 amino acids. V usage is TRBV20-1 and J usage is TRBJ2-5. The source material was blood T cells: a sorted CD56 or NKG2C T cell subset, CD4+ or CD8+ T cells, or bulk PBMC T cells (not recorded which). This sequence was found in a woman aged 18 to 75 in good health. The CDR3 loop is CSGVSQETQYF.